This section outlines one TCR beta chain sequence together with its context. Antigen: not known. This record comes from a study of regulatory dendritic cells for organ transplantation. Findings of the study overall: Memory T cells were less diverse than naive, with memory CD8+ most oligoclonal. Memory CD8+ clonal expansion seemed more limited with regulatory than mature dendritic cells. The most alloreactive TCR clonotypes were found in resting memory CD8+ cells.

V lost 6 bases and J lost 8, with 14 bases in between. CDR1 and CDR2 from the germline V gene are MNHNS and SASEGT. The CDR3 loop spans 13 amino acids. FACS sorted CD4+ or CD8+ T cells into CD45RA+ naive and CD45RO+ memory. The repertoire was sequenced with immunoSEQ multiplex PCR; TCRdb's copy has only in-frame clones and lacks some. The sample has about 34,000 clones, around nine tenths seen once. The source is a human donor in good health. This rearrangement joins TRBV6-1 to TRBJ2-1; D might be TRBD1 (5 bases). Material for sequencing was naive CD4+ T cells from blood. The subset denotes: CD45RA+ naive T cells. In DNA form, the CDR3 reads TGTGCCAGCAGAGGTAATGGGGCCGATGAGCAGTTCTTC. Translated: CASRGNGADEQFF.